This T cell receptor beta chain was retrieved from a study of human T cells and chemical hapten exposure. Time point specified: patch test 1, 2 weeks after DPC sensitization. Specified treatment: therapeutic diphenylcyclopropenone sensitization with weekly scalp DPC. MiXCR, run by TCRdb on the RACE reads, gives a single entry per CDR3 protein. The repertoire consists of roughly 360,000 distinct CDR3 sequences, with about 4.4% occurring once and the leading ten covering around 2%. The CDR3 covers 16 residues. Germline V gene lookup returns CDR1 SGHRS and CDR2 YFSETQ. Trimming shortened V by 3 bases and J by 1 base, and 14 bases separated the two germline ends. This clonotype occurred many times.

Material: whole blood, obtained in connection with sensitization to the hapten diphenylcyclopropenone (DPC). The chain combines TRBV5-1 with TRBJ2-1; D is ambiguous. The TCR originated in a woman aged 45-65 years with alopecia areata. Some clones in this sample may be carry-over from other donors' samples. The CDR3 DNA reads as TGCGCCAGCAGCTCGGGCGGCCTAATATCCTACAATGAGCAGTTCTTC. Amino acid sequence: CASSSGGLISYNEQFF.